Presented here are 12 T cell receptor beta chains from one specimen sequenced in a study of blood T cell repertoires in COVID-19. The data were produced by immunoSEQ multiplex PCR, yet TCRdb's version contains in-frame clones alone and is incomplete. The sample consists of 250,000 to 300,000 clones, around 86% of them appearing once. Material: PBMCs or T cells enriched from blood (not recorded which). Every receptor here comes from a woman aged 40 to 50 who had recovered from COVID-19.

The chain combines TRBV19 with TRBJ1-5, with a possible D match to TRBD1 (5 bases). Trimming left V 4 bases short and J 7 bases short, with 17 bases between. Germline CDR1 LNHDA, CDR2 SQIVND (reference sequence). This CDR3 has 15 residues. The DNA of the CDR3 is TGTGCCAGTAGTAGAGGTTCGGGGGTTGGGCAGCCCCAGCATTTT. This encodes CASSRGSGVGQPQHF.

This chain links TRBV5-1 with TRBJ1-5; D ambiguous. CDR3 length: 13 amino acids. Looked up from germline, CDR1 is SGHRS and CDR2 is YFSETQ. Trimming pared 4 bases from V and 2 bases from J, leaving 7 bases between. For the CDR3, the DNA is TGCGCCAGCAGCCTTAATGGCAATCAGCCCCAGCATTTT. Encoded protein: CASSLNGNQPQHF.

The chain joins TRBV15 to TRBJ1-3, with D hard to call. The V gene lost 0 bases and the J gene lost 9 bases, with 6 bases spanning the gap. The CDR3 sequence is 12 residues long. CDR1 and CDR2 from the germline V gene are LNHNV and YYDKDF (reference sequence). The CDR3 sequence is CATSRDKSTIYF. In nucleotides, the CDR3 is TGTGCCACCAGCAGAGACAAGAGCACCATATATTTT.

This clone was recorded only once. Written as DNA, the CDR3 is TGCGCCAGCAGCCAAAGCTCCGGGGAGGGGAGACTAGCCAAAAACATTCAGTACTTC. The encoded protein is CASSQSSGEGRLAKNIQYF. J is TRBJ2-4 and V is TRBV4-1; 7 bases map to TRBD2. The trim removed 2 bases at V and 0 bases at J, leaving 13 bases unmatched. This CDR3 has 19 amino acids. The germline CDR1 and CDR2 sequences are MGHRA and YSYEKL.

V usage is TRBV6-5 and J usage is TRBJ1-2; 8 bases map to TRBD1. The CDR3 sequence is 15 residues long. Trimming took 6 bases from V and 3 from J; bases not matched to a gene: 9. From germline, CDR1 is MNHEY and CDR2 SVGAGI. The CDR3 is CASRLRQGSHYGYTF. Written as DNA, the CDR3 is TGTGCCAGCAGACTCCGACAGGGGAGTCACTATGGCTACACCTTC.

This clone has a single count. This sequence joins TRBV19 and TRBJ1-3; TRBD1 aligns across 7 bases. V trimming: 3 bases; J trimming: 2 bases; junction bases outside the gene matches: 4. This CDR3 comprises 15 residues. The germline gives CDR1 LNHDA, CDR2 SQIVND (reference sequence). CDR3 bases: TGTGCCAGTAGTATTACAGGGGAGGCTGGAAACACCATATATTTT. Its protein product is CASSITGEAGNTIYF.

The V and J genes are TRBV4-1 and TRBJ1-2, with D hard to call. This CDR3 spans 15 amino acids. Trimming removed 1 base at V and 4 bases at J, with 13 bases between. Germline CDR1 MGHRA, CDR2 YSYEKL. The CDR3 protein is CASSQVGQKLYGYTF. The CDR3 region has the DNA TGCGCCAGCAGCCAAGTGGGCCAGAAACTCTATGGCTACACCTTC.

V gene TRBV7-2 combines with J gene TRBJ1-2, with 8 bases that match TRBD1. The CDR3 extends over 14 amino acids. Germline-derived CDR1 and CDR2 are SGHTA and FQGNSA. Losses at the gene ends were 2 bases for V and 8 bases for J; bases not matched to a gene: 7. Here the CDR3 DNA reads TGTGCCAGCAGCTTACAGGGGGCGGTGAGAGGCTACACCTTC. The encoded protein is CASSLQGAVRGYTF.

The chain couples TRBV10-1 to TRBJ2-1; TRBD2 agrees at 14 bases. The V gene's germline CDR1 is WNHNN and CDR2 SYGVQD (reference sequence). Trimming took 5 bases from V and 7 from J; bases not matched to a gene: 7. This CDR3 is built from 16 residues. The CDR3 region is CASSQSGTSGRNEQFF. The CDR3 DNA sequence: TGCGCCAGCAGTCAATCCGGGACTAGCGGGAGAAATGAGCAGTTCTTC.

The genes are TRBV5-5 and TRBJ1-4; 9 nucleotides line up with TRBD1. V lost 4 bases to trimming and J lost 2 bases; unmatched junction nucleotides: 12. Germline CDR1 is SGHKS and CDR2 is YYEKEE (reference sequence). CDR3 length: 18 residues. This CDR3 reads CASSAGWDRDLTNEKLFF. The CDR3 DNA reads as TGTGCCAGCAGCGCGGGATGGGACAGGGATCTGACTAATGAAAAACTGTTTTTT.

V gene TRBV4-1 combines with J gene TRBJ2-1, with D tentatively TRBD2 (6 bases). CDR3 length equals 16 residues. V lost 0 bases, J lost 1 base, and 10 bases lay in between. Germline V gene lookup returns CDR1 MGHRA and CDR2 YSYEKL. The CDR3, as DNA: TGCGCCAGCAGCCAAGAATCCGGGAGTTCCTACAATGAGCAGTTCTTC. Encoded protein: CASSQESGSSYNEQFF.

The chain links TRBV30 to TRBJ1-4; weak D call: TRBD1 (5 bases). The CDR3 runs 17 residues. The V end lost 1 base, the J end lost 1 base, and 16 bases lay between the germline ends. Germline lookup yields CDR1 GTSNPN and CDR2 SVGIG (reference sequence). Here the CDR3 reads CAWSDRLDRLTNEKLFF. The CDR3 nucleotides read TGTGCCTGGAGTGACCGCCTCGACAGATTAACTAATGAAAAACTGTTTTTT.